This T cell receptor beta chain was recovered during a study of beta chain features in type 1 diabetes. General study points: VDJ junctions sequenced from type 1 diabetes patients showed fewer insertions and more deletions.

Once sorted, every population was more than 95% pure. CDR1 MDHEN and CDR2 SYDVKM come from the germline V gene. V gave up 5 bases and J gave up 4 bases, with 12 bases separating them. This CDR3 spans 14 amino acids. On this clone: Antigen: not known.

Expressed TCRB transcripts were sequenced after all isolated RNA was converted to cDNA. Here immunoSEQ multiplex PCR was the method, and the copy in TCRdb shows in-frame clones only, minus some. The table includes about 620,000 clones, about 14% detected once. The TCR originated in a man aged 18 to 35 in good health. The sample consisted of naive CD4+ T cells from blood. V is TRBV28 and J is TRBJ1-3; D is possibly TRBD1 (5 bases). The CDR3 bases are TGTGCCAGCAGTGGCCAGGGTCCAGGAAACACCATATATTTT. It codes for CASSGQGPGNTIYF.